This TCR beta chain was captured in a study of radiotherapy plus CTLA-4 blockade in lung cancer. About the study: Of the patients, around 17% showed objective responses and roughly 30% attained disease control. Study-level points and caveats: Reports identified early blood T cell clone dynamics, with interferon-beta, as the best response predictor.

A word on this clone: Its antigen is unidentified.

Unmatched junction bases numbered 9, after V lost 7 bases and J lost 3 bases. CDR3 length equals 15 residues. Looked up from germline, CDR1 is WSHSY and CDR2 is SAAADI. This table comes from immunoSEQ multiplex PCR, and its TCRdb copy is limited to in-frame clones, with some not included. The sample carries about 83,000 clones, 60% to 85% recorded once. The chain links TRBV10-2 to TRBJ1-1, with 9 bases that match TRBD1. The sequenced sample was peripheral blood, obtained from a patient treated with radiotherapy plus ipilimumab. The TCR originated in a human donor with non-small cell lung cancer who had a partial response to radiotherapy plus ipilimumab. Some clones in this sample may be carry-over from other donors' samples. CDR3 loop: CASTGQGIRDTEAFF. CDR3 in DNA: TGCGCCAGCACCGGACAGGGGATAAGGGACACTGAAGCTTTCTTT.